The source of this T cell receptor beta chain is a study of lymphopenia after photon versus proton radiotherapy (dated by TCRdb to about 2019). Regarding the complete study: In patients with gastrointestinal tumors who developed high-grade lymphopenia, the study compared the immunological effects of photon radiation therapy with those of proton radiation therapy. A cohort of around 20 patients with gastrointestinal tumors who received either photon or proton therapy and subsequently developed lymphopenia was included. The study aimed to characterize how the two radiation modalities differ in their impact on the immune system. Here is what the overall study found, with its caveats: Once the lymphocyte count had reached its nadir, the repertoires of photon-treated patients showed oligoclonal expansion, particularly of CD8+ Temra cells, and this expansion drove the decline in diversity. The survival association was assessed only in patients who died, and better survival with proton therapy was presented by the authors as a possibility rather than a demonstrated result. During treatment, patients who received photon therapy lost naive T cells and TCR diversity and gained effector/memory populations, whereas patients who received proton therapy remained relatively stable. Across the cohort, a larger post-nadir drop in TCR diversity was inversely correlated with overall survival time among patients who died.

The receptor library was made with the immunoSEQ multiplex PCR assay. Deep sequencing of rearranged TCR beta loci, alongside multiparametric flow cytometry, was used to profile T cell repertoires. TCRdb limited this immuneACCESS table to in-frame rearrangements with V and J called. A share of clones is missing; checked studies link under half to unresolved V genes, and the rest is unexplained. This sample lists 70,000 or so clones; 92% were detected once. The ten biggest clones cover around 2.2% of the sample. Details on this clone: There is no known antigen for this receptor. No base qualities exist here, and no much larger clone lies one base off it.

The CDR3 goes from the cysteine to the phenylalanine over 13 residues. The CDR3 DNA has 39 bases and is translated from base 1. The trim is 1 base for V and 6 bases for J, with a gap of 7 bases between the germline ends. The germline V gene encodes CDR1 SGHNT and CDR2 YYREEE (reference sequence). The chain was built from TRBV5-4 and TRBJ2-2, with TRBD1 as a weak D call on 5 bases. The receptor was isolated from a middle-aged woman with cholangiocarcinoma. The sequencing here drew on peripheral blood, taken from a patient treated with photon-based radiotherapy. The CDR3 protein is CASSLPGSGELFF. The sequenced DNA is TGTGCCAGCAGCTTGCCAGGGTCCGGGGAGCTGTTTTTT.